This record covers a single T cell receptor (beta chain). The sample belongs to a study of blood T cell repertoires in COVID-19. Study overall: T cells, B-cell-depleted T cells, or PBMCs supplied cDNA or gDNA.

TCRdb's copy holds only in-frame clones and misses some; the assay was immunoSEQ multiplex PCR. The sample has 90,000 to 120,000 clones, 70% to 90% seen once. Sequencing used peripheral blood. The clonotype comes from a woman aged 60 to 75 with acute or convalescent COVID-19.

CDR3 sequence reads: CAWSTPAGAPPHYGYTF. CDR3 DNA: TGTGCCTGGAGTACCCCGGCAGGGGCCCCTCCTCACTATGGCTACACCTTC. The V call is TRBV30, the J call TRBJ1-2; the D gene is possibly TRBD1 (6 bases). The CDR3 length is 17 residues. Trimming removed 2 bases from V and 3 bases from J, with 22 bases in between. Germline values: CDR1 GTSNPN, CDR2 SVGIG (reference sequence).